These 18 T cell receptor beta chains came from one sample sequenced in a study of control samples from healthy donors and cancer patients. Only in-frame clones appear in the TCRdb table, and some are missing; sequencing was by immunoSEQ multiplex PCR. Of roughly 120,000 clones in the sample, approximately 90% were seen once. The sample was blood. These receptor sequences come from a woman aged 18-29 years in good health.

The chain combines TRBV27 with TRBJ1-1; D remains unclear. The germline V gene encodes CDR1 MNHEY and CDR2 SMNVEV (reference sequence). The CDR3 is 13 residues long. With 3 bases removed from V and 0 bases from J, the gap between germline ends came to 5 bases. CDR3 coding DNA: TGTGCCAGCAGTTTGGGGATGAACACTGAAGCTTTCTTT. This encodes CASSLGMNTEAFF.

This clone was observed a handful of times. The chain has TRBV6-2 or TRBV6-3 and TRBJ1-1, with 7 bases matching TRBD1. The trim removed 4 bases at V and 7 bases at J, leaving 9 bases unmatched. The length of the CDR3 is 14 residues. Germline V gene lookup returns CDR1 MNHEY and CDR2 SVGEGT. The CDR3 loop is CASSSRQGGREAFF. DNA of the CDR3: TGTGCCAGCAGTTCGCGGCAGGGGGGACGTGAAGCTTTCTTT.

The rearrangement links TRBV7-2 to TRBJ1-6; D unresolved. Per germline, CDR1 SGHTA and CDR2 FQGNSA. CDR3 length equals 13 residues. V shed 7 bases and J shed 16 bases, with 20 bases lying between them. The CDR3 nucleotides are TGTGCCAGCACCCCTACGGTTGGAGGGTCTCTCCACTTT. As protein: CASTPTVGGSLHF. Complete variable domain (other parts from reference TRBV7-2 and TRBJ1-6): GAGVSQSPSNKVTEKGKDVELRCDPISGHTALYWYRQSLGQGLEFLIYFQGNSAPDKSGLPSDRFSAERTGGSVSTLTIQRTQQEDSAVYLCASTPTVGGSLHFGNGTRLTVT.

The chain combines TRBV5-1 with TRBJ2-5; 11 bases fit TRBD2. Trimming cost V 0 bases and J 5 bases; bases outside gene matches: 9. From germline, CDR1 is SGHRS and CDR2 YFSETQ. The CDR3 runs 17 residues. This chain's CDR3 is CASSLDGSGGARETQYF. CDR3 sequence (DNA): TGCGCCAGCAGCTTGGATGGTAGCGGGGGGGCTCGGGAGACCCAGTACTTC.

V is TRBV5-1 and J is TRBJ2-1; 8 bases match TRBD2. Germline V gene lookup returns CDR1 SGHRS and CDR2 YFSETQ. CDR3 length: 18 amino acids. Trimming at V came to 2 bases and at J to 3 bases, leaving 13 bases not matched to a gene. CDR3 sequence: CASSFTSPASGFYNEQFF. The CDR3 DNA follows: TGCGCCAGCAGCTTTACTTCCCCCGCTAGCGGGTTCTACAATGAGCAGTTCTTC.

This clone was seen only a few times. The chain is built from TRBV4-2 and TRBJ1-5; D remains ambiguous. V was clipped by 1 base and J by 0 bases, with 4 bases between them. The CDR3 length is 14 residues. Germline CDR1 reads LGHNA; CDR2 reads YNFKEQ. DNA for the CDR3: TGTGCCAGCAGCCAAGGTTATAGCAATCAGCCCCAGCATTTT. Amino acids: CASSQGYSNQPQHF.

The V and J genes are TRBV5-1 and TRBJ1-2; D possibly corresponds to TRBD1 (6 bases). CDR1 and CDR2 from the germline V gene are SGHRS and YFSETQ. Trimming stripped 3 bases from V and 4 bases from J, with 19 bases between. There are 16 residues in the CDR3. CDR3 coding DNA: TGCGCCAGCAGCTACTTTGACAGGCCCCCCGTCTATGGCTACACCTTC. Protein sequence: CASSYFDRPPVYGYTF. Full variable domain (rest looked up from reference TRBV5-1 and TRBJ1-2): KAGVTQTPRYLIKTRGQQVTLSCSPISGHRSVSWYQQTPGQGLQFLFEYFSETQRNKGNFPGRFSGRQFSNSRSEMNVSTLELGDSALYLCASSYFDRPPVYGYTFGSGTRLTVV.

The chain has TRBV7-2 and TRBJ1-1; the D gene is possibly TRBD1 (5 bases). Between the trimmed V and J ends, which lost 6 bases and 5 bases, there was a span of 13 bases. The length of the CDR3 is 13 residues. Germline CDR1 reads SGHTA; CDR2 reads FQGNSA. Here the CDR3 DNA reads TGTGCCAGCAGGGGCCCCTGGGGGACTGAAGCTTTCTTT. Protein: CASRGPWGTEAFF.

This chain joins TRBV10-3 and TRBJ2-5; D may be TRBD2 (5 bases). This CDR3 is built from 13 residues. Germline lookup yields CDR1 ENHRY and CDR2 SYGVKD. V lost 6 bases, J lost 2 bases, and 10 bases lay in between. The CDR3: CAISPSSQETQYF. For the CDR3, the DNA is TGTGCCATCAGCCCTAGCAGTCAAGAGACCCAGTACTTC.

V usage is TRBV7-9 and J usage is TRBJ1-1, with a possible D match to TRBD1 (6 bases). The CDR3 spans 15 residues. CDR1 SEHNR and CDR2 FQNEAQ come from the germline V gene (reference sequence). V lost 7 bases to trimming and J lost 5 bases, with 20 bases between them. The DNA of the CDR3 is TGTGCCAGCACCAAAGGCATAGGGGGTCGGACTGAAGCTTTCTTT. This sequence encodes CASTKGIGGRTEAFF. The variable domain in full, with the rest retrieved from reference TRBV7-9 and TRBJ1-1, is DTGVSQNPRHKITKRGQNVTFRCDPISEHNRLYWYRQTLGQGPEFLTYFQNEAQLEKSRLLSDRFSAERPKGSFSTLEIQRTEQGDSAMYLCASTKGIGGRTEAFFGQGTRLTVV.

The CDR3 region has the DNA TGTGCCAGCAGTGAGGGGCGGGCGACTGAGCAGTTCTTC. Protein sequence: CASSEGRATEQFF. This rearrangement joins TRBV2 to TRBJ2-1, with D perhaps TRBD1 or TRBD2 (5 bases each). This CDR3 is built from 13 residues. The V end was cut by 3 bases, the J end by 9 bases, with 12 bases between. CDR1 and CDR2 from the germline V gene are SNHLY and FYNNEI. The variable domain in full, with the rest retrieved from reference TRBV2 and TRBJ2-1, is EPEVTQTPSHQVTQMGQEVILRCVPISNHLYFYWYRQILGQKVEFLVSFYNNEISEKSEIFDDQFSVERPDGSNFTLKIRSTKLEDSAMYFCASSEGRATEQFFGPGTRLTVL.

The chain has TRBV9 and TRBJ2-3; D might be TRBD1 or TRBD2, each matching 5 bases. The germline V gene encodes CDR1 SGDLS and CDR2 YYNGEE. The CDR3 spans 15 residues. With 3 bases removed from V and 6 bases from J, the gap between germline ends came to 17 bases. CDR3 bases: TGTGCCAGCAGCGCGGGACCCCTTCCCACGGATACGCAGTATTTT. Its protein product is CASSAGPLPTDTQYF.

J is TRBJ2-7 and V is TRBV7-2; 7 bases agree with TRBD2. Trimming removed 2 bases from V and 4 bases from J; junction bases left unmatched: 5. CDR3 length: 14 residues. CDR1 and CDR2 (germline): SGHTA, FQGNSA. The CDR3 is CASSLWGGEYEQYF. CDR3 nucleotides: TGTGCCAGCAGCTTATGGGGGGGGGAGTACGAGCAGTACTTC.

This sequence joins TRBV3-1 (or the pseudogene TRBV3-2) and TRBJ2-1; a weak D match, TRBD2 (6 bases). This CDR3 region has 12 residues. Germline lookup yields CDR1 LGHDT and CDR2 YNNKEL (reference sequence). V was pared by 5 bases and J by 7 bases, with 9 bases between. The CDR3, as DNA: TGTGCCAGCAGCAGGGCGGGGAATGAGCAGTTCTTC. Translating it yields CASSRAGNEQFF.

The V and J genes are TRBV4-3 and TRBJ1-1; D is ambiguous. V was shortened by 0 bases and J by 3 bases, with 11 bases between the two germline ends. This CDR3 has 15 residues. Germline V gene sequence: CDR1 LGHNA, CDR2 YSLEER. This CDR3 is CASSQDWGRDTEAFF. The CDR3 DNA reads TGCGCCAGCAGCCAAGATTGGGGTAGGGACACTGAAGCTTTCTTT.

V and J are TRBV4-3 and TRBJ2-3; a weak D match, TRBD1 (5 bases). From germline, CDR1 is LGHNA and CDR2 YSLEER. The CDR3 runs 14 residues. V lost 0 bases and J 4 bases, leaving 8 bases between the germline ends. The CDR3: CASSQDREADTQYF. The CDR3 DNA sequence: TGCGCCAGCAGCCAAGACAGGGAAGCAGATACGCAGTATTTT.

The V gene is TRBV28, the J gene TRBJ2-1; 9 bases are a match to TRBD2. V dropped 3 bases and J dropped 4; count of bases not matched to a gene: 4. The CDR3 extends over 15 amino acids. The V gene's germline CDR1 is MDHEN and CDR2 SYDVKM. In DNA, the CDR3 is TGTGCCAGCAGTTTTGGACTAGCGAATTACAATGAGCAGTTCTTC. This encodes CASSFGLANYNEQFF. Filled out from reference TRBV28 and TRBJ2-1, the complete variable domain reads DVKVTQSSRYLVKRTGEKVFLECVQDMDHENMFWYRQDPGLGLRLIYFSYDVKMKEKGDIPEGYSVSREKKERFSLILESASTNQTSMYLCASSFGLANYNEQFFGPGTRLTVL.

The V call is TRBV18, the J call TRBJ2-1; D is uncertain. Trimming cost V 5 bases and J 0 bases, with 11 bases left between them. CDR3 length equals 15 residues. Germline V gives CDR1 KGHSH, CDR2 LQKENI. The CDR3 spells CASSSDRSSYNEQFF. Here the CDR3 DNA reads TGTGCCAGCTCATCGGACCGGAGCTCCTACAATGAGCAGTTCTTC. Full variable domain (outside the CDR3, taken from reference TRBV18 and TRBJ2-1): NAGVMQNPRHLVRRRGQEARLRCSPMKGHSHVYWYRQLPEEGLKFMVYLQKENIIDESGMPKERFSAEFPKEGPSILRIQQVVRGDSAAYFCASSSDRSSYNEQFFGPGTRLTVL.